These 17 T cell receptor beta chains originate from one sample sequenced in a study of cytomegalovirus exposure and HLA in healthy donors. PCR employed 60 Vbeta and 13 Jbeta primers. Assay used: immunoSEQ multiplex PCR; TCRdb lists only in-frame clones, some missing. The repertoire holds over 200,000 clones, with more than 75% as singletons. Sequences were obtained from PBMCs. Every receptor here comes from a male donor in good health and CMV-seronegative.

This chain connects TRBV6-6 to TRBJ1-5; TRBD1 agrees at 7 bases. The CDR3 has 16 residues. Trimming at V came to 6 bases and at J to 1 base, leaving 9 bases not matched to a gene. CDR1 MNHNY and CDR2 SVGAGI come from the germline V gene (reference sequence). CDR3 residues: CASRGPEGASNQPQHF. CDR3 sequence (DNA): TGTGCCAGCAGGGGGCCGGAGGGGGCGAGCAATCAGCCCCAGCATTTT.

The table lists this clone with a few counts. The V call is TRBV11-2, the J call TRBJ2-1; a weak D match, TRBD2 (5 bases). Looked up from germline, CDR1 is SGHAT and CDR2 is FQNNGV. This CDR3 contains 13 residues. DNA for the CDR3: TGTGCTACCTGGGTAGCGTCCTACAATGAGCAGTTCTTC. It translates to CATWVASYNEQFF.

The CDR3 bases are TGTGCCAGCTCACCTAGAGAAGATACGCAGTATTTT. Translation: CASSPREDTQYF. The V gene is TRBV18, the J gene TRBJ2-3, with unresolved D. Trimming took off 3 bases at V and 5 bases at J, with 6 bases between the two ends. Germline V gene sequence: CDR1 KGHSH, CDR2 LQKENI. The length of the CDR3 is 12 residues. The full variable domain, in which reference TRBV18 and TRBJ2-3 provide the parts outside the CDR3, is NAGVMQNPRHLVRRRGQEARLRCSPMKGHSHVYWYRQLPEEGLKFMVYLQKENIIDESGMPKERFSAEFPKEGPSILRIQQVVRGDSAAYFCASSPREDTQYFGPGTRLTVL.

The rearrangement uses TRBV18 and TRBJ1-2; 9 bases map to TRBD1. Trimming took 6 bases from V and 3 from J; bases not matched to a gene: 5. The CDR3 runs 14 residues. Germline CDR1 is KGHSH and CDR2 is LQKENI. The CDR3 DNA reads TGTGCCAGCTCGGGGGGACAGGGAGACTATGGCTACACCTTC. Its protein product is CASSGGQGDYGYTF. Combining the CDR3 with reference TRBV18 and TRBJ1-2 gives the whole variable domain NAGVMQNPRHLVRRRGQEARLRCSPMKGHSHVYWYRQLPEEGLKFMVYLQKENIIDESGMPKERFSAEFPKEGPSILRIQQVVRGDSAAYFCASSGGQGDYGYTFGSGTRLTVV.

The V and J genes are TRBV5-1 and TRBJ1-2, with D maybe TRBD1 (6 bases). This CDR3 spans 15 amino acids. V dropped 4 bases and J dropped 6 bases, with 19 bases sitting between them. Germline V CDR1 and CDR2: SGHRS, YFSETQ. Written as DNA, the CDR3 is TGCGCCAGCAGCACAGGGAGTATAGGATCGCATGGCTACACCTTC. Translated, it gives CASSTGSIGSHGYTF. Together with reference TRBV5-1 and TRBJ1-2, the CDR3 gives the full variable domain: KAGVTQTPRYLIKTRGQQVTLSCSPISGHRSVSWYQQTPGQGLQFLFEYFSETQRNKGNFPGRFSGRQFSNSRSEMNVSTLELGDSALYLCASSTGSIGSHGYTFGSGTRLTVV.

The chain couples TRBV5-1 to TRBJ1-2; 7 bases fit TRBD1. This CDR3 spans 18 amino acids. In germline, CDR1 is SGHRS, CDR2 YFSETQ. The J segment lost 0 bases and the V segment lost 2 bases, leaving 13 bases of the junction unmatched. The CDR3 nucleotides are TGCGCCAGCAGCTTAAACGATGAGGGACAGCTTACTAACTATGGCTACACCTTC. Its translation: CASSLNDEGQLTNYGYTF.

In DNA, the CDR3 is TGTGCCAGCAGCTTATCGGAGACCCAGTACTTC. Its translation is CASSLSETQYF. J is TRBJ2-5 and V is TRBV7-2; no reliable D call. Germline V lookup: CDR1 SGHTA, CDR2 FQGNSA. This CDR3 region has 11 residues. Trimming stripped 2 bases from V and 5 bases from J, with 3 bases between.

This clone came up once. This sequence joins TRBV19 and TRBJ2-7; TRBD2 matches at 8 bases. The CDR3 loop spans 14 amino acids. Trimming removed 3 bases from V and 3 bases from J; junction bases left unmatched: 4. Germline V gives CDR1 LNHDA, CDR2 SQIVND (reference sequence). CDR3 amino acids: CASSIEAGGYEQYF. The CDR3 DNA reads as TGTGCCAGTAGTATTGAGGCGGGAGGCTACGAGCAGTACTTC.

As to this clone: The sample contains more than one DNA sequence encoding this CDR3. This sequence joins TRBV7-3 and TRBJ1-4, with D perhaps matching TRBD1 (5 bases). The CDR3 has 13 amino acids. The germline gives CDR1 SGHTA, CDR2 FQGTGA. V was clipped by 2 bases and J by 11 bases, with 12 bases between them. In DNA, the CDR3 is TGTGCCAGCAGCTTAGACGGGGGGGGGAAACTGTTTTTT. Its protein is CASSLDGGGKLFF.

This chain joins TRBV7-9 and TRBJ2-7; 8 bases are shared with TRBD2. Germline lookup yields CDR1 SEHNR and CDR2 FQNEAQ (reference sequence). This CDR3 contains 13 residues. V shed 8 bases and J 2 bases; nucleotides not matched to a gene: 5. CDR3 loop: CASGRGLAYEQYF. CDR3 DNA sequence: TGTGCCAGCGGCCGGGGACTAGCCTACGAGCAGTACTTC.

The CDR3 DNA reads TGTGCCAGTGGAGGGTCCTTAGGTGGAAACACCATATATTTT. Amino acids: CASGGSLGGNTIYF. The rearrangement uses TRBV19 and TRBJ1-3; D unclear. The germline gives CDR1 LNHDA, CDR2 SQIVND (reference sequence). CDR3 length: 14 residues. Trimming left V 8 bases short and J 3 bases short, with 14 bases between. The whole variable domain, remainder taken from reference TRBV19 and TRBJ1-3, is DGGITQSPKYLFRKEGQNVTLSCEQNLNHDAMYWYRQDPGQGLRLIYYSQIVNDFQKGDIAEGYSVSREKKESFPLTVTSAQKNPTAFYLCASGGSLGGNTIYFGEGSWLTVV.

This clone was recorded a few times. The J gene is TRBJ1-1, the V gene TRBV7-9, with 7 nucleotides matching TRBD1. The germline V gene encodes CDR1 SEHNR and CDR2 FQNEAQ (reference sequence). CDR3 length: 14 residues. The V segment lost 6 bases and the J segment 4 bases; nucleotides outside the gene matches: 8. The CDR3 loop reads CASRIGTDSTEAFF. CDR3 sequence (DNA): TGTGCCAGCAGAATCGGGACAGACTCCACTGAAGCTTTCTTT.

This clone showed up just a few times. The chain has TRBV4-1 and TRBJ2-7; D may be TRBD1 (6 bases). The germline CDR1 and CDR2 sequences are MGHRA and YSYEKL. CDR3 length: 13 amino acids. Trimming stripped 4 bases from V and 5 bases from J, with 12 bases between. CDR3: CASSRGGVNEQYF. The DNA for the CDR3 is TGCGCCAGCAGCCGAGGGGGAGTGAACGAGCAGTACTTC.

V is TRBV7-9 and J is TRBJ2-1; unclear D gene. The CDR3 contains 13 residues. Trimming shortened V by 3 bases and J by 5 bases, and 8 bases separated the two germline ends. Germline CDR1 SEHNR, CDR2 FQNEAQ (reference sequence). CDR3 in DNA: TGTGCCAGCAGCTTTAACAGTGACAATGAGCAGTTCTTC. Its protein is CASSFNSDNEQFF.

This rearrangement joins TRBV10-3 to TRBJ2-3; no clear D gene. V was shortened by 3 bases and J by 1 base, with 11 bases between the two germline ends. This CDR3 region has 15 residues. Germline loops: CDR1 ENHRY, CDR2 SYGVKD. The CDR3 region has the DNA TGTGCCATCAGTGACGGCGGCCCACGCACAGATACGCAGTATTTT. Translation: CAISDGGPRTDTQYF.

The sample holds one count of this clone. One junction end disagrees with the germline gene, perhaps due to a read error. This rearrangement joins TRBV7-9 to TRBJ2-1, with 11 bases fitting TRBD2. This CDR3 region has 15 residues. Germline assignment: CDR1 SEHNR and CDR2 FQNEAQ (reference sequence). As DNA, the CDR3 is TGTTCCAGCAGCGTGACTAGCGGGGATTACAATGAGCAGTTCTTC. This encodes CSSSVTSGDYNEQFF.

This clone has a single count. The rearrangement links TRBV5-1 to TRBJ2-2, with 7 bases that match TRBD1. The CDR3 is 14 residues long. V shed 4 bases and J 6 bases; nucleotides not matched to a gene: 6. Germline V lookup: CDR1 SGHRS, CDR2 YFSETQ. CDR3: CASSRQGASGELFF. The CDR3 DNA sequence: TGCGCCAGCAGCAGACAGGGTGCGTCCGGGGAGCTGTTTTTT.